The 10 T cell receptor beta chains below come from one sample, sequenced in a study of identical twins (dated by TCRdb to the mid-2010s). Preparation of the library involved 5' RACE. Instrument on record: Illumina HiSeq 2000. The public reads were reanalyzed by TCRdb: fastp trimming at Q25, MiXCR alignment, in-frame beta chains only. Identical CDR3 protein sequences are pooled into one entry, listed with their most common genes and DNA. In this sample the table shows approximately 890,000 distinct CDR3 sequences, around an eighth of which occur a single time. Of the sample, roughly 1.5% is held by the ten largest clones. The sample also formed part of further work on yellow fever vaccine responses in identical twins.

Sequenced input: PBMCs. The receptors were gathered from a woman younger than 35 in good health.

V and J are TRBV11-2 and TRBJ2-4; D ambiguous. Germline-derived CDR1 and CDR2 are SGHAT and FQNNGV. The CDR3 loop spans 13 amino acids. Trimming took off 4 bases at V and 5 bases at J, with 9 bases between the two ends. The CDR3 coding sequence is TGTGCCAGCAGCTCGTTGATAGAAAACATTCAGTACTTC. This gives the protein CASSSLIENIQYF.

The V and J genes are TRBV7-9 and TRBJ2-2; D call uncertain. The CDR3 has 13 residues. Trimming removed 2 bases at V and 7 bases at J, with 8 bases between. Germline CDR1 and CDR2: SEHNR and FQNEAQ (reference sequence). The CDR3 reads CASSLPPSGELFF. CDR3 DNA sequence: TGTGCCAGCAGCTTACCGCCGAGCGGGGAGCTGTTTTTT.

The genes are TRBV20-1 and TRBJ2-3, with D perhaps TRBD1 or TRBD2 (6 bases each). The germline V and J ends were trimmed by 6 bases and 5 bases, with 18 bases remaining between them. Germline loops: CDR1 DFQATT, CDR2 SNEGSKA (reference sequence). This CDR3 has 14 residues. Here the CDR3 DNA reads TGCAGTGCCTCCCGGGGGCTATCCGAAGATACGCAGTATTTT. This gives the protein CSASRGLSEDTQYF.

This clonotype was picked up many times. The chain is built from TRBV12-3 or TRBV12-4 and TRBJ2-1; 12 bases are shared with TRBD2. The CDR3 covers 15 residues. V was clipped by 6 bases and J by 9 bases; unmatched bases: 9. CDR3 residues: CASSGLAGMPGEQFF. The CDR3 nucleotides read TGTGCCAGCAGCGGACTAGCGGGGATGCCTGGTGAGCAGTTCTTC.

This chain uses TRBV12-3 or TRBV12-4 with TRBJ2-7; TRBD2 matches 11 bases. V lost 8 bases and J lost 0; bases outside the gene matches: 6. This CDR3 spans 15 amino acids. CDR3 nucleotide sequence: TGTGCCAGCGGACGGACTAGCGGGCACTCCTACGAGCAGTACTTC. It translates to CASGRTSGHSYEQYF.

This clonotype was picked up a small number of times. The chain joins TRBV2 to TRBJ2-7, with D possibly matching TRBD2 (6 bases). V was shortened by 6 bases and J by 3 bases, with 18 bases between the two germline ends. Germline loops: CDR1 SNHLY, CDR2 FYNNEI. This CDR3 has 15 residues. The CDR3 DNA is TGTGCCAGCAGCCAGTCCGGGACTTTAGTCTACGAGCAGTACTTC. Its translation: CASSQSGTLVYEQYF.

The table lists this clonotype with many counts. The chain employs TRBV10-3 and TRBJ1-1; 9 bases match TRBD1. Trimming removed 5 bases from V and 2 bases from J; junction bases left unmatched: 6. The CDR3 covers 15 residues. The germline V gene encodes CDR1 ENHRY and CDR2 SYGVKD. This chain's CDR3 is CAISPSGQGNTEAFF. The CDR3 bases are TGTGCCATCAGTCCATCGGGACAGGGTAACACTGAAGCTTTCTTT.

This clonotype was detected only a few times. The CDR3 DNA is TGCGCCAGCAGCCCCAGATTAACCGGGCTCAACAATGAGCAGTTCTTC. This translates into CASSPRLTGLNNEQFF. This sequence joins TRBV4-1 and TRBJ2-1, with D unresolved. The CDR3 is made up of 16 amino acids. V lost 4 bases to trimming and J lost 5 bases, with 18 bases between them. Germline V gene data show CDR1 as MGHRA and CDR2 as YSYEKL.

The rearrangement uses TRBV5-1 and TRBJ2-2; D may match TRBD1 or TRBD2 (5 bases each). The germline V gene encodes CDR1 SGHRS and CDR2 YFSETQ. The CDR3 totals 16 residues. Between the trimmed V and J ends, which lost 2 bases and 5 bases, there was a span of 16 bases. This CDR3 is CASSFSWDAFTGELFF. In DNA form, the CDR3 reads TGCGCCAGCAGCTTTTCTTGGGACGCCTTTACCGGGGAGCTGTTTTTT. Supplemented by reference TRBV5-1 and TRBJ2-2, the full variable domain reads KAGVTQTPRYLIKTRGQQVTLSCSPISGHRSVSWYQQTPGQGLQFLFEYFSETQRNKGNFPGRFSGRQFSNSRSEMNVSTLELGDSALYLCASSFSWDAFTGELFFGEGSRLTVL.

This sequence joins TRBV5-6 and TRBJ2-3; 7 bases map to TRBD1. V lost 3 bases to trimming and J lost 7 bases; unmatched junction nucleotides: 8. Germline lookup yields CDR1 SGHDT and CDR2 YYEEEE. CDR3 length: 14 residues. CDR3 bases: TGTGCCAGCAGCTCAACCGGGACAGAGTATACGCAGTATTTT. It encodes CASSSTGTEYTQYF.